These T cell receptor beta chains were read from a single sample in a study of T cells after posttransplantation cyclophosphamide. The protocol was immunoSEQ multiplex PCR, while the TCRdb copy is restricted to in-frame clones and leaves out a portion. The table has 6,000 to 9,500 clones, roughly 80% seen once. Source: CD4+ T cells sorted from blood, taken approximately 1,200 days after allogeneic stem cell transplant with posttransplant cyclophosphamide. The receptors come from a female patient in her 40s who received an allogeneic stem cell transplant from a related donor, was CMV-positive, and had no GVHD. Some of the T cells may derive from the graft donor. Both conserved end residues are part of each CDR3. A D gene is named only where the DNA matches it firmly. The size entry is marked missing in some rows and otherwise reads once, few, many or a size class.

clone size: few; V gene: TRBV7-2; J gene: TRBJ2-3; D gene: -; CDR3 protein: CASSPPREDTQYF; CDR3 DNA: TGTGCCAGCAGCCCCCCCCGCGAGGATACGCAGTATTTT
clone size: -; V gene: TRBV9; J gene: TRBJ1-4; D gene: -; CDR3 protein: CASSVAWIGAELFF; CDR3 DNA: TGTGCCAGCAGCGTAGCTTGGATAGGTGCGGAACTGTTTTTT
clone size: -; V gene: TRBV7-9; J gene: TRBJ1-4; D gene: -; CDR3 protein: CASPNSPESEKLFF; CDR3 DNA: TGTGCCAGCCCTAATTCCCCTGAAAGCGAAAAACTGTTTTTT
clone size: once; V gene: TRBV5-4; J gene: TRBJ2-7; D gene: TRBD2; CDR3 protein: CASRIGGGSLGEQYF; CDR3 DNA: TGTGCCAGCAGGATTGGCGGGGGGAGTCTTGGGGAGCAGTACTTC
clone size: few; V gene: TRBV19; J gene: TRBJ2-3; D gene: -; CDR3 protein: CASSPPTSGGTDTQYF; CDR3 DNA: TGTGCCAGTAGTCCCCCAACTAGTGGGGGCACAGATACGCAGTATTTT
clone size: -; V gene: TRBV5-1; J gene: TRBJ2-7; D gene: TRBD2; CDR3 protein: CASSSSGGASVHEQYF; CDR3 DNA: TGCGCCAGCAGCTCAAGCGGGGGGGCTTCTGTCCACGAGCAGTACTTC
clone size: -; V gene: TRBV6-6; J gene: TRBJ1-6; D gene: TRBD1; CDR3 protein: CASSLGQYNSPLHF; CDR3 DNA: TGTGCCAGCAGTTTGGGACAGTATAATTCCCCCCTCCACTTT
clone size: -; V gene: TRBV10-3; J gene: TRBJ2-2; D gene: -; CDR3 protein: CAVERTDNTGELFF; CDR3 DNA: TGTGCCGTGGAACGGACAGATAACACCGGGGAGCTGTTTTTT
clone size: -; V gene: TRBV5-4; J gene: TRBJ2-1; D gene: -; CDR3 protein: CASSLSGGGALNEQFF; CDR3 DNA: TGTGCCAGCAGCTTGTCTGGCGGGGGCGCACTCAATGAGCAGTTCTTC
clone size: -; V gene: TRBV10-3; J gene: TRBJ1-3; D gene: -; CDR3 protein: CAIRDSSGNTIYF; CDR3 DNA: TGTGCCATCAGGGACAGCTCTGGAAACACCATATATTTT
clone size: -; V gene: TRBV7-9; J gene: TRBJ1-4; D gene: TRBD1; CDR3 protein: CASSFGQGPGGEKLFF; CDR3 DNA: TGTGCCAGCAGCTTTGGACAGGGGCCAGGGGGGGAAAAACTGTTTTTT
clone size: -; V gene: TRBV7-2; J gene: TRBJ2-6; D gene: TRBD1; CDR3 protein: CASSLDSGGLSSGANVLTF; CDR3 DNA: TGTGCCAGCAGCTTAGATTCAGGGGGCCTTAGCTCTGGGGCCAACGTCCTGACTTTC
clone size: few; V gene: TRBV7-2; J gene: TRBJ2-2; D gene: TRBD2; CDR3 protein: CASSLDSGGMMGELFF; CDR3 DNA: TGTGCCAGCAGCTTAGATAGCGGGGGCATGATGGGGGAGCTGTTTTTT
clone size: -; V gene: TRBV4-1; J gene: TRBJ2-7; D gene: TRBD1; CDR3 protein: CASSQPARGLYEQYF; CDR3 DNA: TGCGCCAGCAGCCAACCGGCCAGGGGGTTGTACGAGCAGTACTTC
clone size: few; V gene: TRBV20-1; J gene: TRBJ2-7; D gene: -; CDR3 protein: CSLQGNYEQYF; CDR3 DNA: TGCAGTCTTCAGGGAAACTACGAGCAGTACTTC
clone size: -; V gene: TRBV10-3; J gene: TRBJ2-7; D gene: TRBD1; CDR3 protein: CAISGRDRGSYEQYF; CDR3 DNA: TGTGCCATCAGTGGACGGGACAGAGGGTCCTACGAGCAGTACTTC
clone size: -; V gene: TRBV19; J gene: TRBJ1-1; D gene: TRBD1; CDR3 protein: CASSILFGQGKTEAFF; CDR3 DNA: TGTGCCAGTAGTATTCTTTTCGGACAGGGGAAGACTGAAGCTTTCTTT
clone size: -; V gene: TRBV28; J gene: TRBJ2-3; D gene: -; CDR3 protein: CASSLSSGAADTQYF; CDR3 DNA: TGTGCCAGCAGTTTATCTTCAGGGGCGGCAGATACGCAGTATTTT
clone size: -; V gene: TRBV7-2; J gene: TRBJ2-7; D gene: TRBD2; CDR3 protein: CASSLWGRGASKSYEQYF; CDR3 DNA: TGTGCCAGCAGCTTATGGGGGCGGGGGGCCTCAAAATCCTACGAGCAGTACTTC
clone size: -; V gene: TRBV6-1; J gene: TRBJ2-1; D gene: -; CDR3 protein: CASSQGRAYNEQFF; CDR3 DNA: TGTGCCAGCAGTCAGGGTAGAGCCTACAATGAGCAGTTCTTC
clone size: -; V gene: TRBV2; J gene: TRBJ2-1; D gene: TRBD2; CDR3 protein: CAGRGLAGIDEQFF; CDR3 DNA: TGTGCCGGCAGAGGACTAGCGGGGATCGATGAGCAGTTCTTC
clone size: -; V gene: TRBV19; J gene: TRBJ2-7; D gene: -; CDR3 protein: CASSNDGNSYEQYF; CDR3 DNA: TGTGCCAGTAGTAATGACGGGAATTCCTACGAGCAGTACTTC
clone size: -; V gene: TRBV27; J gene: TRBJ1-4; D gene: -; CDR3 protein: CASSLKPHRATTNEKLFF; CDR3 DNA: TGTGCCAGCAGTTTAAAGCCCCACAGGGCCACAACTAATGAAAAACTGTTTTTT
clone size: few; V gene: TRBV19; J gene: TRBJ2-2; D gene: -; CDR3 protein: CAGGDTNTGELFF; CDR3 DNA: TGTGCCGGGGGGGACACCAACACCGGGGAGCTGTTTTTT
clone size: -; V gene: TRBV5-5; J gene: TRBJ1-5; D gene: TRBD1; CDR3 protein: CASSFGVGTGTQPQHF; CDR3 DNA: TGTGCCAGCAGCTTTGGGGTCGGGACAGGGACTCAGCCCCAGCATTTT
clone size: -; V gene: TRBV7-7; J gene: TRBJ2-7; D gene: TRBD1; CDR3 protein: CASSRDRANEQCF; CDR3 DNA: TGTGCCAGCAGCCGGGACAGGGCTAACGAGCAGTGCTTC
clone size: -; V gene: TRBV14; J gene: TRBJ1-1; D gene: -; CDR3 protein: CASSKETGKRYTEAFF; CDR3 DNA: TGTGCCAGCAGCAAGGAGACAGGAAAGAGGTACACTGAAGCTTTCTTT
clone size: -; V gene: TRBV18; J gene: TRBJ2-3; D gene: -; CDR3 protein: CASSPNRDTQYF; CDR3 DNA: TGTGCCAGCTCACCGAACCGGGATACGCAGTATTTT
clone size: -; V gene: TRBV19; J gene: TRBJ1-1; D gene: -; CDR3 protein: CASTTSKSTEAFF; CDR3 DNA: TGTGCCAGTACCACATCGAAAAGCACTGAAGCTTTCTTT
clone size: -; V gene: TRBV7-2; J gene: TRBJ1-2; D gene: -; CDR3 protein: CASSSRGGYYGYTF; CDR3 DNA: TGTGCCAGCAGCTCCCGTGGAGGGTACTATGGCTACACCTTC
clone size: -; V gene: TRBV5-1; J gene: TRBJ2-7; D gene: TRBD2; CDR3 protein: CASSLSSGPYEQYF; CDR3 DNA: TGCGCCAGCAGCTTGTCTAGCGGGCCCTACGAGCAGTACTTC
clone size: -; V gene: TRBV29-1; J gene: TRBJ2-1; D gene: TRBD2; CDR3 protein: CSVEGGTSGGANEQFF; CDR3 DNA: TGCAGCGTTGAAGGCGGGACTAGCGGGGGGGCTAATGAGCAGTTCTTC
clone size: -; V gene: TRBV6-1; J gene: TRBJ1-6; D gene: TRBD1; CDR3 protein: CASIWDRANSPLHF; CDR3 DNA: TGTGCCAGCATATGGGACAGGGCAAATTCACCCCTCCACTTT
clone size: -; V gene: TRBV4-1; J gene: TRBJ1-6; D gene: TRBD1; CDR3 protein: CASSQVGQGSPLHF; CDR3 DNA: TGCGCCAGCAGCCAAGTGGGACAGGGATCACCCCTCCACTTT
clone size: -; V gene: TRBV11-2; J gene: TRBJ2-1; D gene: TRBD2; CDR3 protein: CASSLSFASGGKQFF; CDR3 DNA: TGTGCCAGCAGCTTATCTTTTGCTAGCGGGGGGAAGCAGTTCTTC
clone size: -; V gene: TRBV2; J gene: TRBJ2-5; D gene: TRBD2; CDR3 protein: CASRILAGTQETQYF; CDR3 DNA: TGTGCCAGCAGGATACTAGCGGGGACCCAAGAGACCCAGTACTTC